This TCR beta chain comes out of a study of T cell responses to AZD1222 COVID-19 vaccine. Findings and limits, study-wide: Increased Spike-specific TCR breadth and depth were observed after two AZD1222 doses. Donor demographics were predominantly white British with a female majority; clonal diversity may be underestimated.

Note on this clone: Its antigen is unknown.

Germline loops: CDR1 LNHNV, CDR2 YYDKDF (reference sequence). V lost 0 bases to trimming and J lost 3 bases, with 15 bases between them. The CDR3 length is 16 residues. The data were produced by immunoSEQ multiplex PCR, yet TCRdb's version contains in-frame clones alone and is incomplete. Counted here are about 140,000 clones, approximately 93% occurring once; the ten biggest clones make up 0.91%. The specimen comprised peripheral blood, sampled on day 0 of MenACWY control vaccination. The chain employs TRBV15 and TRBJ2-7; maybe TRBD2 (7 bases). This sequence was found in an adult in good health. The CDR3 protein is CATSRDRGAISYEQYF. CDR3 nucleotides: TGTGCCACCAGCAGAGATCGGGGGGCTATCAGCTACGAGCAGTACTTC.